This T cell receptor (beta chain) was recorded in a study of blood T cell repertoires in COVID-19. Across the whole study: Material from acute and convalescent COVID-19 was sourced from the United States, Italy and Spain. PBMCs, B-cell-depleted T cells, or T cells were the source of the cDNA or gDNA that made up the material.

Germline values: CDR1 SGHRS, CDR2 YFSETQ. The CDR3 loop spans 18 amino acids. V lost 3 bases and J lost 2, with 18 bases in between. Original analysis: Estimation of nucleated cell counts relied on the amplification of reference gene primers. The table came from immunoSEQ multiplex PCR; TCRdb's copy has only in-frame clones and leaves some out. The V and J calls and the clone size are those of that table, but D and trimming were determined from the DNA. The sample lists 40,000 to 55,000 clones; more than 75% were seen once. This sequence originates from a man aged 45-60 years with active COVID-19. The chain carries TRBV5-1 and TRBJ2-6, with D possibly being TRBD1 (7 bases). Sequencing input: peripheral blood. In DNA, the CDR3 is TGCGCCAGCAGCTCCTCCGAGACAGGGACTCCTGGGGCCAACGTCCTGACTTTC. Translation: CASSSSETGTPGANVLTF.